A selection of T cell receptor beta chains follows, all from one sample in a study of tumor and adjacent non-tumor tissue in lung cancer. A single record per CDR3 protein comes from TCRdb applying MiXCR to the multiplex PCR reads. The profile covers 70,000 to 80,000 distinct CDR3 sequences, with approximately 72% appearing a single time and 8% to 10% taken by the ten largest. The sample was lung tumor tissue. These receptor sequences come from a middle-aged woman with non-small cell lung cancer. CDR3s include the opening cysteine and the closing phenylalanine or tryptophan. A D gene is named only where the DNA matches it firmly. Clone sizes are given selectively: once, few, many, or a class where the clone is expanded.

v_gene	abundance	d_gene	j_gene	CDR3aa	CDR3nt
TRBV6-1	.	.	TRBJ2-7	CASNEALGTTYEQYF	TGTGCCAGCAATGAAGCGCTCGGGACCACCTACGAGCAATACTTC
TRBV6-5	.	.	TRBJ2-3	CASSYTTGADQSQYF	TGTGCCAGCAGTTACACCACGGGAGCCGATCAGTCCCAGTATTTT
TRBV29-1	medium-sized	TRBD2	TRBJ2-3	CSVRLAANTDTQYF	TGCAGCGTGAGACTAGCGGCTAACACAGATACGCAGTATTTT
TRBV5-6	.	.	TRBJ2-7	CASNSHGDSYEQYF	TGTGCCAGCAACTCGCATGGGGACTCCTACGAGCAGTACTTC
TRBV5-4	medium-sized	.	TRBJ1-1	CASSADRNTEAFF	TGTGCCAGCAGCGCAGACCGGAACACTGAAGCTTTCTTT
TRBV6-5	many	TRBD2	TRBJ2-5	CASSYGASGGQETQYF	TGTGCCAGCAGTTACGGGGCTAGCGGGGGCCAAGAGACCCAGTACTTC
TRBV11-1	once	.	TRBJ2-2	CTNSSRAIGTGELFF	TGTACCAACAGCTCACGGGCAATAGGAACCGGGGAGCTGTTTTTT
TRBV11-2	.	.	TRBJ2-7	CASSLVSSSYEEHF	TGTGCCAGCAGCTTAGTCTCAAGCTCCTACGAGGAGCACTTC
TRBV20-1	many	.	TRBJ1-6	CSARSGGEGNSPLHF	TGCAGTGCTAGAAGCGGGGGCGAGGGGAATTCACCCCTCCACTTT
TRBV10-3	few	.	TRBJ1-1	CAISEPLRESQAFF	TGTGCCATCAGTGAGCCCCTCCGGGAGTCTCAAGCTTTCTTT
TRBV11-2	.	TRBD1	TRBJ2-2	CASNTRQGSITGDLFF	TGTGCCAGCAACACCCGACAGGGATCCATCACCGGGGACCTGTTTTTT
TRBV11-3	.	TRBD2	TRBJ2-1	CASSPQNLAVVDKGQFF	TGTGCCAGCAGCCCGCAAAATCTAGCGGTGGTTGACAAAGGACAGTTCTTC
TRBV11-1	.	TRBD1	TRBJ1-1	CASSLAGQEITEALF	TGTGCCAGCAGCCTCGCGGGACAGGAAATTACTGAAGCTTTGTTT
TRBV28	.	.	TRBJ1-1	CTSSFYGAFRNTEAFF	TGTACCAGCAGTTTTTATGGGGCCTTCAGGAACACTGAAGCTTTCTTT
TRBV5-1	few	TRBD2	TRBJ2-7	CANSQPGLAGGYSYEQYF	TGCGCCAACAGTCAACCGGGACTAGCGGGAGGTTACTCCTACGAGCAGTACTTC